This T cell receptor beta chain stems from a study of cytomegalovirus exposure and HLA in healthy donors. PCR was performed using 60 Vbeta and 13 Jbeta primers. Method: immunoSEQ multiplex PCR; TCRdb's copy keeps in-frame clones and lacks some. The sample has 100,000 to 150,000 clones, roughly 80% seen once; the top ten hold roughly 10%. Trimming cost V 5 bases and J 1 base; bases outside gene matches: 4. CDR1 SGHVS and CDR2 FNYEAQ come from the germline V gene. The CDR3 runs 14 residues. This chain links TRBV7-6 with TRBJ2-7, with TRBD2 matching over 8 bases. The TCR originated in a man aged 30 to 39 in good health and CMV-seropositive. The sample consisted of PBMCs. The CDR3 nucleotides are TGTGCCAGCAGCGCCGGACTAGCTTCCTACGAGCAGTACTTC. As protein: CASSAGLASYEQYF. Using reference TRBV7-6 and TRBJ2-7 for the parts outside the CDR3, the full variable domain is GAGVSQSPRYKVTKRGQDVALRCDPISGHVSLYWYRQALGQGPEFLTYFNYEAQQDKSGLPNDRFSAERPEGSISTLTIQRTEQRDSAMYRCASSAGLASYEQYFGPGTRLTVT.